This T cell receptor (beta chain) was captured in a study of T cell changes during pregnancy in multiple sclerosis. In regard to this clone: Germline and junction disagree at one end, which may indicate a read error.

This CDR3 is 11 amino acids long. Germline loops: CDR1 SGHRS, CDR2 YFSETQ. Method: immunoSEQ multiplex PCR; TCRdb's copy keeps in-frame clones and lacks some. The sample holds some 75,000 clones; about 95% are singletons and the top ten take more than 0.95%. The sample consisted of peripheral blood, taken in the second trimester of pregnancy. This sequence was found in a female donor with multiple sclerosis, enrolled in a pregnancy study. V is TRBV5-1 and J is TRBJ2-3; D is perhaps TRBD1 (6 bases). This chain's CDR3 is CASSLDRVVVF. The CDR3 bases are TGCGCCAGCAGCTTGGACAGGGTAGTTGTTTTT.